Listed below are T cell receptor beta chains from one sample, sequenced in a study of shared clonotypes between healthy human individuals. Repertoires were generated with immunoSEQ multiplex PCR, while TCRdb's copy carries only in-frame clones and drops some. The table has 2 million to 2.5 million clones, about 90% seen once. The sequencing sample was made of naive CD4+ T cells from PBMCs. These receptors all stem from a man between 18 and 29 years old in good health. Some clones in this sample may be carry-over from other donors' samples. The CDR3 runs from the conserved cysteine through the conserved F or W. A D gene is named only where the DNA matches it firmly.

TRBV13	NA	TRBJ2-2	17	TGTGCCAGCAGCCCCCAAACGACAGGACCAACCACCGGGGAGCTGTTTTTT	CASSPQTTGPTTGELFF
TRBV11-2	NA	TRBJ2-2	16	TGTGCCAGCAGCTTAATGTCTCAGGCGAACACCGGGGAGCTGTTTTTT	CASSLMSQANTGELFF
TRBV5-1	NA	TRBJ2-1	14	TGCGCCAGCAGCTTGGGTCCGGTTCGCCATGAGCAGTTCTTC	CASSLGPVRHEQFF
TRBV2	NA	TRBJ2-5	12	TGTGCCAGCAGTCAGTACCAAGAGACCCAGTACTTC	CASSQYQETQYF
TRBV5-1	TRBD1	TRBJ2-1	14	TGCGCCAGCAGCATTGGGACAGGGGGTAGTGAGCAGTTCTTC	CASSIGTGGSEQFF
TRBV7-2	TRBD1	TRBJ1-5	14	TGTGCCAGCAGCTTAAGGCAGGGGGTCCAGCCCCAGCATTTT	CASSLRQGVQPQHF
TRBV4-1	NA	TRBJ2-2	16	TGCGCCAGCAGCCAATTCGGACCCCCCCTGGGCGGGGAGCTGTTTTTT	CASSQFGPPLGGELFF
TRBV11-3	NA	TRBJ2-2	16	TGTGCCAGCAGCTTAGAACTCGGGGGCGGCACCGGGGAGCTGTTTTTT	CASSLELGGGTGELFF
TRBV9	TRBD1	TRBJ1-2	15	TGTGCCAGCAGCGCCCGACTGGACAGGGCGGAAGGCTACACCTTC	CASSARLDRAEGYTF
TRBV28	TRBD1	TRBJ1-1	16	TGTGCCAGCAGTTTAGCAGGGGGCGAAGGGAACACTGAAGCTTTCTTT	CASSLAGGEGNTEAFF